Shown below are 5 T cell receptor beta chains from a single sample sequenced in a study of T cell responses to AZD1222 COVID-19 vaccine. Data came from immunoSEQ multiplex PCR; TCRdb stores just in-frame clones and leaves some out. This sample has about 84,000 clones; 85% to 90% occur once, and the top ten carry about 6%. The material sequenced was peripheral blood, taken 28 days after the second AZD1222 dose. Receptors were obtained from an adult who received the AZD1222 COVID-19 vaccine.

The chain employs TRBV12-3 or TRBV12-4 and TRBJ1-1; no firm D call. CDR3 size: 11 residues. V gave up 6 bases and J gave up 2 bases, with 4 bases separating them. The CDR3 coding sequence is TGTGCCAGCAGCATAAACACTGAAGCTTTCTTT. This codes for CASSINTEAFF.

The chain is built from TRBV10-3 and TRBJ2-3; perhaps TRBD2 as D (5 bases). V gave up 6 bases and J gave up 0 bases, with 10 bases separating them. Germline V gives CDR1 ENHRY, CDR2 SYGVKD. The CDR3 runs to 14 residues. This CDR3 is CAIRIASSTDTQYF. DNA for the CDR3: TGTGCCATCAGGATAGCGTCTAGCACAGATACGCAGTATTTT.

The rearrangement links TRBV6-5 to TRBJ2-3; D remains ambiguous. The ends were cut back, 4 bases at V and 5 bases at J, with 13 bases in the middle. The CDR3 is 14 amino acids. Germline-derived CDR1 and CDR2 are MNHEY and SVGAGI. The CDR3 nucleotides read TGTGCCAGCAGTTCCGGGTCTGCCCTAGATACGCAGTATTTT. It encodes CASSSGSALDTQYF.

The rearrangement uses TRBV2 and TRBJ2-7; D possibly corresponds to TRBD2 (6 bases). The V gene's germline CDR1 is SNHLY and CDR2 FYNNEI. This CDR3 spans 15 amino acids. V lost 0 bases and J lost 0, with 9 bases in between. As DNA, the CDR3 is TGTGCCAGCAGTGAAGCCGGGAGCTTCTCCTACGAGCAGTACTTC. This codes for CASSEAGSFSYEQYF.

V usage is TRBV2 and J usage is TRBJ2-1; weak D call: TRBD1 (5 bases). There are 17 residues in the CDR3. Trimming stripped 0 bases from V and 4 bases from J, with 16 bases between. Germline values: CDR1 SNHLY, CDR2 FYNNEI. DNA of the CDR3: TGTGCCAGCAGTGAAGCACCAGGGATTTCGCCTTACAATGAGCAGTTCTTC. This translates into CASSEAPGISPYNEQFF.